This TCR beta chain comes out of a study of vaccination and CD4 T cells after COVID-19. In the study overall: Sampling occurred at day 14 and days 161 to 241 post-vaccination in a few convalescent patients.

V lost 0 bases to trimming and J lost 4 bases, with 12 bases between them. Germline assignment: CDR1 SGHTA and CDR2 FQGNSA. This CDR3 has 15 residues. Researchers used the Oncomine TCR Beta short-read assay to sequence DNA from cultured CD4+ T cells. One entry per CDR3 protein results from TCRdb running MiXCR on the PCR reads. The table lists over 20,000 distinct CDR3 sequences, around two fifths of them singletons. Time point in this sample: late sampling 161 to 241 days after vaccination in three convalescent patients. This sample's treatment: roughly nine-day PBMC culture with coronavirus spike peptide pools or control peptides (ViraFEST assay). Note on this clonotype: Its antigen remains unknown.

The clonotype comes from a human donor who had recovered from COVID-19. This rearrangement joins TRBV7-2 to TRBJ1-2; D possibly corresponds to TRBD1 (6 bases). The sequences come from CD4+ T cells from blood, cultured in vitro, collected about 7 months after SARS-CoV-2 vaccination. For the CDR3, the DNA is TGTGCCAGCAGCTTAGCGGTGGGGGGCTTCTATGGCTACACCTTC. Protein sequence: CASSLAVGGFYGYTF.